This T cell receptor beta chain was identified in a study of cytomegalovirus exposure and HLA in healthy donors. 60 Vbeta and 13 Jbeta primers were used in PCR. Using immunoSEQ multiplex PCR, the repertoire was profiled, and TCRdb retains in-frame clones only, with some absent. The data show more than 150,000 clones, 80% seen once. V dropped 1 base and J dropped 5; count of bases not matched to a gene: 3. Germline V gene lookup returns CDR1 ENHRY and CDR2 SYGVKD. The length of the CDR3 is 15 residues. The sequenced material came from PBMCs. The sequence was collected from a woman in her 30s in good health and CMV-seronegative. The J gene is TRBJ2-1, the V gene TRBV10-3; 9 nucleotides line up with TRBD2. The CDR3 nucleotides read TGTGCCATCAGTGAGTTAGGCGGGGGGGACAATGAGCAGTTCTTC. Amino acid sequence: CAISELGGGDNEQFF.